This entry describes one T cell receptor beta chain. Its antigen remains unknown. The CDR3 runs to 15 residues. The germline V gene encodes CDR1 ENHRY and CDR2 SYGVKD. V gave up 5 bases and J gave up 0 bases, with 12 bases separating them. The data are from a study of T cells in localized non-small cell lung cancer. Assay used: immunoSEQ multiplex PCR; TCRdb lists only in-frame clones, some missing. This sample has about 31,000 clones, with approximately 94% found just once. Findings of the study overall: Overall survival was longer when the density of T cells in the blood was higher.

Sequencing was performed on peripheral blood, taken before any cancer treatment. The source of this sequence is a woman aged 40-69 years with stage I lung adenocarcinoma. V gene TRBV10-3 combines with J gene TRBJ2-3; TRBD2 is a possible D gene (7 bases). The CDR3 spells CAISLSGGSTDTQYF. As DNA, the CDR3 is TGTGCCATCAGTTTATCGGGGGGCAGCACAGATACGCAGTATTTT.